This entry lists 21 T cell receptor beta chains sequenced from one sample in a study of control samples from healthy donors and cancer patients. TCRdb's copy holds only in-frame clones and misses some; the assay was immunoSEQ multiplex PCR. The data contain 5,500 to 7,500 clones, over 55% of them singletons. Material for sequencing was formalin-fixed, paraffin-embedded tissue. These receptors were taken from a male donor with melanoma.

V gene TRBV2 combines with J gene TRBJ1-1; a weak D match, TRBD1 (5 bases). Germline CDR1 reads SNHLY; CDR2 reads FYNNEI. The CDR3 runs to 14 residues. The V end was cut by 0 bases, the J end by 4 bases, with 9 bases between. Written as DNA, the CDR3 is TGTGCCAGCAGTGAAGCGCCAGGGAGCACTGAAGCTTTCTTT. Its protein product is CASSEAPGSTEAFF. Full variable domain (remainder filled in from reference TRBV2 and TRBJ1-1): EPEVTQTPSHQVTQMGQEVILRCVPISNHLYFYWYRQILGQKVEFLVSFYNNEISEKSEIFDDQFSVERPDGSNFTLKIRSTKLEDSAMYFCASSEAPGSTEAFFGQGTRLTVV.

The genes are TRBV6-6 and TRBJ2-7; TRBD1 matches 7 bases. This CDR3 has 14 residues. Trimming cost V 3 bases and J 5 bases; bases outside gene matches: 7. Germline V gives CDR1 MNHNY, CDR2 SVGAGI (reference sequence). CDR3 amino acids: CASSYKATGNEQYF. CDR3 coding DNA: TGTGCCAGCAGTTATAAGGCGACAGGGAACGAGCAGTACTTC.

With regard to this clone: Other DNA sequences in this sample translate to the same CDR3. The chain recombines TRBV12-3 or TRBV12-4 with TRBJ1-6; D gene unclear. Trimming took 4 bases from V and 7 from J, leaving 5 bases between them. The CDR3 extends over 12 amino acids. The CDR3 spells CASSYWNSPLHF. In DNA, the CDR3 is TGTGCCAGCAGTTACTGGAATTCACCCCTCCACTTT.

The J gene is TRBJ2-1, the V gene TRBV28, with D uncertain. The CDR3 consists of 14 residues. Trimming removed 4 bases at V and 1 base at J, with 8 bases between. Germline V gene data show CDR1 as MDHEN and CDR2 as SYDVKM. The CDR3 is CASSSPNSYNEQFF. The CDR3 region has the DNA TGTGCCAGCAGTTCCCCAAATTCCTACAATGAGCAGTTCTTC.

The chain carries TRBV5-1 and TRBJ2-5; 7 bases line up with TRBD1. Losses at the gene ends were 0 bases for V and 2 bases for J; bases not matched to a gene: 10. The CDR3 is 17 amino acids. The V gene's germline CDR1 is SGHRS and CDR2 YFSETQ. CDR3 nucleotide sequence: TGCGCCAGCAGCTTGGCTCGGGACAGCTTTAATCAAGAGACCCAGTACTTC. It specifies CASSLARDSFNQETQYF. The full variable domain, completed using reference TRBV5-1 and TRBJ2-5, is KAGVTQTPRYLIKTRGQQVTLSCSPISGHRSVSWYQQTPGQGLQFLFEYFSETQRNKGNFPGRFSGRQFSNSRSEMNVSTLELGDSALYLCASSLARDSFNQETQYFGPGTRLLVL.

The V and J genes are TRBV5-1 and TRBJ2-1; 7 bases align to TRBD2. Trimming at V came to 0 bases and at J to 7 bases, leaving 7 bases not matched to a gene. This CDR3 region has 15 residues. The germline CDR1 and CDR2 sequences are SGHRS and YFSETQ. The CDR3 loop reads CASSLGSGMGNEQFF. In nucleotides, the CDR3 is TGCGCCAGCAGCTTGGGGAGCGGGATGGGAAATGAGCAGTTCTTC. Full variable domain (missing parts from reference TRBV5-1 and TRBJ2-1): KAGVTQTPRYLIKTRGQQVTLSCSPISGHRSVSWYQQTPGQGLQFLFEYFSETQRNKGNFPGRFSGRQFSNSRSEMNVSTLELGDSALYLCASSLGSGMGNEQFFGPGTRLTVL.

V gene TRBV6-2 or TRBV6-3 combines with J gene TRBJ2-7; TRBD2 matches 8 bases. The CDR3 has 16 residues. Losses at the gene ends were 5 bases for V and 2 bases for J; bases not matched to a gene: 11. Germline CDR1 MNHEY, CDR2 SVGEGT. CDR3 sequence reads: CASSNGVAGLPYEQYF. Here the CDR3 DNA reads TGTGCCAGCAGTAATGGGGTAGCGGGACTCCCCTACGAGCAGTACTTC.

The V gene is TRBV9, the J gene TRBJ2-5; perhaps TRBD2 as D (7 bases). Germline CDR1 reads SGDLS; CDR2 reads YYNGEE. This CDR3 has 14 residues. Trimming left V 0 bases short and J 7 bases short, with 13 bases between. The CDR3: CASSVDSGGGTQYF. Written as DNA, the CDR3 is TGTGCCAGCAGCGTAGATTCGGGGGGCGGGACCCAGTACTTC.

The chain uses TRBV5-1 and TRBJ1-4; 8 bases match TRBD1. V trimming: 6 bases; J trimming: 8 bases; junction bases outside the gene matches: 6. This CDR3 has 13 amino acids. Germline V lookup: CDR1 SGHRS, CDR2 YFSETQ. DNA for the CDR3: TGCGCCAGCAAGGAGACAGGGGTCGAAAAACTGTTTTTT. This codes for CASKETGVEKLFF.

The DNA of the CDR3 is TGTGCCAGCAGCGCGACAGGGAGGATTGGGGAGACCCAGTACTTC. Protein: CASSATGRIGETQYF. This chain links TRBV5-5 with TRBJ2-5; maybe TRBD1 (7 bases). This CDR3 spans 15 amino acids. Germline CDR1 reads SGHKS; CDR2 reads YYEKEE (reference sequence). V was cut by 4 bases and J by 5 bases, with 18 bases left in between.

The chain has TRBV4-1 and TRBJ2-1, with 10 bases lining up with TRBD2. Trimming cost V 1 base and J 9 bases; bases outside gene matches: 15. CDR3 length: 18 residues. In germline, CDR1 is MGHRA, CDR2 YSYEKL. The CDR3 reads CASSQGGAGTSVIGEQFF. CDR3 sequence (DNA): TGCGCCAGCAGCCAAGGAGGGGCCGGGACTAGCGTCATAGGTGAGCAGTTCTTC.

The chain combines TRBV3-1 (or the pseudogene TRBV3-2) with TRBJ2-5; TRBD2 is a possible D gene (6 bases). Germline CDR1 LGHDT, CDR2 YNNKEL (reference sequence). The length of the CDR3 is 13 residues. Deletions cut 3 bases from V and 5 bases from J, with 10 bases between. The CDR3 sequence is CASSQRGGETQYF. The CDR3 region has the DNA TGTGCCAGCAGCCAGCGGGGAGGCGAGACCCAGTACTTC.

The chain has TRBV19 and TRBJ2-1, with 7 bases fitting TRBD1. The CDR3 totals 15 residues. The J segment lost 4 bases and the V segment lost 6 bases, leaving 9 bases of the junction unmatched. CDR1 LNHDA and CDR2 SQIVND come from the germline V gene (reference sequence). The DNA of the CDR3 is TGTGCCAGTAGCGATCAGGACAGGATGTACAATGAGCAGTTCTTC. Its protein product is CASSDQDRMYNEQFF.

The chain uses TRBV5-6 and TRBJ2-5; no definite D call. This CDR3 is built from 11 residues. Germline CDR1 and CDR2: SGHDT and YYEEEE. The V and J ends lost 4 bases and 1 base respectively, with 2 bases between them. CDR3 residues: CASSTQETQYF. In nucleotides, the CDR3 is TGTGCCAGCAGCACCCAAGAGACCCAGTACTTC.

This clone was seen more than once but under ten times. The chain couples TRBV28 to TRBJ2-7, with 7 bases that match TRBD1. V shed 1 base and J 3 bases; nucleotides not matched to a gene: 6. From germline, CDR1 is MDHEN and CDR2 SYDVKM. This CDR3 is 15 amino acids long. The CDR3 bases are TGTGCCAGCAGTTTATTGACAGGGATAAGCTACGAGCAGTACTTC. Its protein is CASSLLTGISYEQYF.

CDR3 nucleotides: TGTGCCAGCAGTTTAACTAGAACTCTTTCGGCAGATACGCAGTATTTT. Translated, it gives CASSLTRTLSADTQYF. The chain joins TRBV28 to TRBJ2-3, with D perhaps matching TRBD2 (5 bases). Germline CDR1 is MDHEN and CDR2 is SYDVKM. The CDR3 spans 16 residues. The germline V and J ends were trimmed by 2 bases and 4 bases, with 16 bases remaining between them.

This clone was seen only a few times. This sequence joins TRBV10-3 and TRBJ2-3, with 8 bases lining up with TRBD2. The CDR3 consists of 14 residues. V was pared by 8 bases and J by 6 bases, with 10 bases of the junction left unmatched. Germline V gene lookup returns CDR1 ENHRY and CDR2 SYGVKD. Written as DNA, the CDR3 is TGTGCCATCTCCTCCGGGAGGGTTCCCGATACGCAGTATTTT. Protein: CAISSGRVPDTQYF.

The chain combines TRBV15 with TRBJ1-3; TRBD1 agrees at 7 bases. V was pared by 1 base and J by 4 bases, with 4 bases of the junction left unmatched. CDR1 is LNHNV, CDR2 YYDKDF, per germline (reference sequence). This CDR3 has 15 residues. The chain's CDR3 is CATSRVDREGNTIYF. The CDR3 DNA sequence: TGTGCCACCAGCAGAGTCGACAGGGAAGGAAACACCATATATTTT.

The CDR3, as DNA: TGTGCCAGCAGCTATGTTGGAGGGGGGGATGGCTACACCTTC. It translates to CASSYVGGGDGYTF. The chain employs TRBV9 and TRBJ1-2, with D maybe TRBD1 (6 bases). V was shortened by 4 bases and J by 6 bases, with 16 bases between the two germline ends. This CDR3 comprises 14 residues. Germline CDR1 and CDR2: SGDLS and YYNGEE.

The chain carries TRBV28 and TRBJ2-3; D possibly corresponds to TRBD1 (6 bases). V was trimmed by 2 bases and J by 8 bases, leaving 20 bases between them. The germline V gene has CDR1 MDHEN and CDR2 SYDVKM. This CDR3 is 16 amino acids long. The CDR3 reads CASSLKSARGHSTQYF. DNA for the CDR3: TGTGCCAGCAGTTTAAAGTCCGCCCGGGGACATAGTACGCAGTATTTT.

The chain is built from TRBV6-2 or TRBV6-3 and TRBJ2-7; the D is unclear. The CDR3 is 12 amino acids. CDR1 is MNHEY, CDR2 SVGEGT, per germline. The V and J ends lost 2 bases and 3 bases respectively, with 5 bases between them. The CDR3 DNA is TGTGCCAGCAGTTACGGGCTCTACGAGCAGTACTTC. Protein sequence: CASSYGLYEQYF.